One T cell receptor (beta chain) is described in this entry. Its antigen is not known. TCRdb's table, derived via immunoSEQ multiplex PCR, lists solely in-frame clones and lacks some. The table records around 1,900,000 clones, 93% of them present only once. The data stem from a study of shared clonotypes between healthy human individuals. The wider study: Donor ages ranged 18 to 49 years: a couple of women, a few men. General study points: Naive subsets tended to show greater estimated richness than memory subsets.

The germline gives CDR1 SGDLS, CDR2 YYNGEE. V lost 4 bases and J 8 bases, leaving 15 bases between the germline ends. This CDR3 region has 13 residues. Only CD45RO-negative cells positively selected for CCR7 counted as naive CD8 cells, so terminally differentiated effector memory CD45RA+ cells were excluded. Healthy and HIV-negative, the adult donors had no recent acute infections or vaccinations. The TCR comes from a man between 18 and 29 years old in good health. Some clones in this sample may be carry-over from other donors' samples. Sequenced material: naive CD8+ T cells from PBMCs. V gene TRBV9 combines with J gene TRBJ1-1; possible D gene TRBD1, 6 bases. In DNA, the CDR3 is TGTGCCAGCAGCCCCGCCGGGCAGGGGGAAGCTTTCTTT. It codes for CASSPAGQGEAFF. Looking up the rest from reference TRBV9 and TRBJ1-1 gives the full variable domain: DSGVTQTPKHLITATGQRVTLRCSPRSGDLSVYWYQQSLDQGLQFLIQYYNGEERAKGNILERFSAQQFPDLHSELNLSSLELGDSALYFCASSPAGQGEAFFGQGTRLTVV.